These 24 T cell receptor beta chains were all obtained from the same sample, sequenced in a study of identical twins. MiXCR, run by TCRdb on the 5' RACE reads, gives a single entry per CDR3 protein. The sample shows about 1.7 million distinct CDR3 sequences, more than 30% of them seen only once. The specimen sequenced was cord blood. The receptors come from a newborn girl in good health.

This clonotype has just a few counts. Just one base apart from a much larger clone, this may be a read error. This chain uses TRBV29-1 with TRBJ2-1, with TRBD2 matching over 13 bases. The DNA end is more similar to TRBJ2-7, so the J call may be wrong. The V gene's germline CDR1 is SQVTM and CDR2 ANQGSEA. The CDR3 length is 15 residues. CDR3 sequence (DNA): TGCAGCGTTGGACTAGCGGGAGGCTCCTACAATGAGCAGTACTTC. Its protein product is CSVGLAGGSYNEQYF.

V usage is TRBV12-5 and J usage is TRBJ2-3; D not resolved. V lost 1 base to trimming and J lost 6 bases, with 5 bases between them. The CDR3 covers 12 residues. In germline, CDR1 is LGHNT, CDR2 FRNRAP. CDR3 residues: CASGLGVDTQYF. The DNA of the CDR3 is TGTGCTAGTGGTTTGGGAGTGGATACGCAGTATTTT. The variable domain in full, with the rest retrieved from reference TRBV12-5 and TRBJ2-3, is DARVTQTPRHKVTEMGQEVTMRCQPILGHNTVFWYRQTMMQGLELLAYFRNRAPLDDSGMPKDRFSAEMPDATLATLKIQPSEPRDSAVYFCASGLGVDTQYFGPGTRLTVL.

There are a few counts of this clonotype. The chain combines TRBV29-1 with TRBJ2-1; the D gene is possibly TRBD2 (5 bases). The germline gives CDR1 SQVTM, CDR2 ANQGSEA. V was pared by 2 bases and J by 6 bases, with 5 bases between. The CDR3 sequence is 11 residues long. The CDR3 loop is CSVELANEQFF. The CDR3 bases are TGCAGCGTTGAACTAGCCAATGAGCAGTTCTTC.

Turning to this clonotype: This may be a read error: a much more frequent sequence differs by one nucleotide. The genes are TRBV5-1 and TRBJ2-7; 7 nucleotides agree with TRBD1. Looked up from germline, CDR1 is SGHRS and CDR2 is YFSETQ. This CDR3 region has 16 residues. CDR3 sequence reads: CVSSPIPTGTFYEQYF. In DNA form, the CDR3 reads TGCGTCAGCAGCCCGATACCGACAGGGACCTTCTACGAGCAGTACTTC.

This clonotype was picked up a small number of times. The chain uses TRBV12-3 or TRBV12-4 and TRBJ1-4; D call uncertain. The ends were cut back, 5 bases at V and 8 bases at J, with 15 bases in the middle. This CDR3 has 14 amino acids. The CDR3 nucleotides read TGTGCCAGCAGTCCGACACCTATGGGCGAAAAACTGTTTTTT. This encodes CASSPTPMGEKLFF.

The CDR3 nucleotides read TGTGCCAGCAGGGGGGGACGGGGACAAAGCGAGCAGTTCTTC. It specifies CASRGGRGQSEQFF. V usage is TRBV27 and J usage is TRBJ2-1; D is perhaps TRBD1 or TRBD2 (6 bases each). The CDR3 is 14 amino acids. Trimming removed 6 bases from V and 10 bases from J, with 19 bases in between. The germline CDR1 and CDR2 sequences are MNHEY and SMNVEV (reference sequence).

The CDR3 DNA follows: TGTGCCAGCAGCTTAACCTCGGCGTTACTCACAGATACGCAGTATTTT. This translates into CASSLTSALLTDTQYF. The rearrangement links TRBV13 to TRBJ2-3; D ambiguous. V was shortened by 2 bases and J by 2 bases, with 14 bases between the two germline ends. The CDR3 loop spans 16 amino acids. Germline CDR1 reads PRHDT; CDR2 reads FYEKMQ (reference sequence).

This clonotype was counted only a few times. The CDR3 reads CASSGLAGLAYEQYF. The DNA of the CDR3 is TGTGCCAGCAGTGGGTTAGCGGGGCTCGCCTACGAGCAGTACTTC. This chain uses TRBV2 with TRBJ2-7, with TRBD2 matching over 8 bases. CDR3 size: 15 residues. The germline gives CDR1 SNHLY, CDR2 FYNNEI. The junction had 7 bases not matched to a gene; V was cut back by 4 bases and J by 2 bases. Based on the CDR3 plus reference TRBV2 and TRBJ2-7, the full variable domain is EPEVTQTPSHQVTQMGQEVILRCVPISNHLYFYWYRQILGQKVEFLVSFYNNEISEKSEIFDDQFSVERPDGSNFTLKIRSTKLEDSAMYFCASSGLAGLAYEQYFGPGTRLTVT.

In nucleotides, the CDR3 is TGTGCCAGCAGATGGGACAGCCGACAAGAGACCCAGTACTTC. Protein: CASRWDSRQETQYF. This chain joins TRBV6-6 and TRBJ2-5; 7 bases are a match to TRBD1. Germline CDR1 and CDR2: MNHNY and SVGAGI (reference sequence). V dropped 6 bases and J dropped 2; count of bases not matched to a gene: 6. The CDR3 consists of 14 residues.

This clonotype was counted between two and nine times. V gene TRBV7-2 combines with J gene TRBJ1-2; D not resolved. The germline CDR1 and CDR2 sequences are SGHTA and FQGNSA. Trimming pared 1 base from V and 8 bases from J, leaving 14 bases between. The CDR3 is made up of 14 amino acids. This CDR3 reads CASSLESQSLGYTF. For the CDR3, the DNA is TGTGCCAGCAGCTTAGAAAGCCAGTCCCTAGGCTACACCTTC.

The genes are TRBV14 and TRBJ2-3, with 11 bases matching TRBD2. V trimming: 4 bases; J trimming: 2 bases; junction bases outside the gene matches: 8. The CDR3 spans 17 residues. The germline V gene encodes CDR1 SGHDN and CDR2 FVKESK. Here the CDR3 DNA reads TGTGCCAGCAGCCGGCAAACGGGACTAGCGGTCACAGATACGCAGTATTTT. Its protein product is CASSRQTGLAVTDTQYF.

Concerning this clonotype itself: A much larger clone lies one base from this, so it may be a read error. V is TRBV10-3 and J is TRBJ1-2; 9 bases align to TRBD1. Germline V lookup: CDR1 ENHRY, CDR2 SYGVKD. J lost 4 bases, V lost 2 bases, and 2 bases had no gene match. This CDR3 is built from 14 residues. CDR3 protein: CAISETGGAYGYTF. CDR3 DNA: TGTGCCATCAGTGAGACAGGGGGCGCCTATGGCTACACCTTC.

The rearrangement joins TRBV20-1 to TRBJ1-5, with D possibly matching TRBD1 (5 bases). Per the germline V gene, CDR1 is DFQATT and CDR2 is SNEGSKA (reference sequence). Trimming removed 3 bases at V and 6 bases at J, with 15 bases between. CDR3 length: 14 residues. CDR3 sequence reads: CSASRGVLGQPQHF. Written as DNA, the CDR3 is TGCAGTGCTAGTAGAGGGGTACTCGGTCAGCCCCAGCATTTT.

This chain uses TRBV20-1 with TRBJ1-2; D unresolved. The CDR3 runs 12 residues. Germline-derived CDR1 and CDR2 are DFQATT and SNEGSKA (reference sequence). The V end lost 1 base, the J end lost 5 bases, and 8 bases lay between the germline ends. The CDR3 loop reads CSARGSFYGYTF. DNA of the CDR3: TGCAGTGCTAGAGGGTCCTTTTATGGCTACACCTTC.

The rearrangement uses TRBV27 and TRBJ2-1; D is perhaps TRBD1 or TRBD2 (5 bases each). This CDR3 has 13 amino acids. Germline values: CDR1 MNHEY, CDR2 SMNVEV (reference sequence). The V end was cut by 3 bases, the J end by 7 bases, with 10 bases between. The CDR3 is CASSFLWGNEQFF. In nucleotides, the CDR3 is TGTGCCAGCAGTTTTCTTTGGGGGAATGAGCAGTTCTTC.

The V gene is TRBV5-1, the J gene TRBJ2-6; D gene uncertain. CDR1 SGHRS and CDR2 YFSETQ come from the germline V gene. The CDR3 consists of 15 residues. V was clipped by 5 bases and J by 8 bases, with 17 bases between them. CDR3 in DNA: TGCGCCAGCAGTACCGAACCCGTGGGGACCAACGTCCTGACTTTC. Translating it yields CASSTEPVGTNVLTF.

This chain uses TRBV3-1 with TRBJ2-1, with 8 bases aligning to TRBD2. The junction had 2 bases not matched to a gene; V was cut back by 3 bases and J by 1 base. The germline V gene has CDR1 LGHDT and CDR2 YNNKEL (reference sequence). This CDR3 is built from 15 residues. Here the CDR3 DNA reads TGTGCCAGCAGCCATGGGACTAGGTCCTACAATGAGCAGTTCTTC. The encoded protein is CASSHGTRSYNEQFF.

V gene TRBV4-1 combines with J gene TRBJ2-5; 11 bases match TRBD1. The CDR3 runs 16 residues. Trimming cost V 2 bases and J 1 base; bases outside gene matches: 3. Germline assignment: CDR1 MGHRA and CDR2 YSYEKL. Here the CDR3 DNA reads TGCGCCAGCAGCCAACGGGACAGGGGGATCCAAGAGACCCAGTACTTC. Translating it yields CASSQRDRGIQETQYF.

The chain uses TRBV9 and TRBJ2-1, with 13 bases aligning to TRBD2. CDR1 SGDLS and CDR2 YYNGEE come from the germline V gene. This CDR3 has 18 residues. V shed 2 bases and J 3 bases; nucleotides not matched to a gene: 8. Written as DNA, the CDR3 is TGTGCCAGCAGCGTCGGACTAGCGGGAGAAGGGGGCTACAATGAGCAGTTCTTC. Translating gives CASSVGLAGEGGYNEQFF.

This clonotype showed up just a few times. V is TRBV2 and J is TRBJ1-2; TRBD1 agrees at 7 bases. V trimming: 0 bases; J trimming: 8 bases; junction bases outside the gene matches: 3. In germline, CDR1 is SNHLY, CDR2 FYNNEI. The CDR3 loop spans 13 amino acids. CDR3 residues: CASSEAYRGGYTF. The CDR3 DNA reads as TGTGCCAGCAGTGAAGCGTACAGGGGCGGCTACACCTTC.

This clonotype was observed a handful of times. The CDR3 coding sequence is TGCAGTGCGGTTAGCGGGAGGATGGATGGTGAGCAGTTCTTC. Translating gives CSAVSGRMDGEQFF. The chain employs TRBV20-1 and TRBJ2-1, with 10 bases lining up with TRBD2. Trimming cost V 6 bases and J 9 bases; bases outside gene matches: 11. This CDR3 comprises 14 residues. Germline V CDR1 and CDR2: DFQATT, SNEGSKA (reference sequence).

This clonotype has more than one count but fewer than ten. The CDR3 bases are TGTGCCAGCAGCTTGACCCACGATGAAAAACTGTTTTTT. Translated, it gives CASSLTHDEKLFF. V usage is TRBV5-4 and J usage is TRBJ1-4, with D unclear. The V end lost 1 base, the J end lost 6 bases, and 7 bases lay between the germline ends. Germline V gene sequence: CDR1 SGHNT, CDR2 YYREEE (reference sequence). The CDR3 sequence is 13 residues long.

The DNA for the CDR3 is TGTGCCAGCAGTCTGATGACTGGCTACACCTTC. Translated, it gives CASSLMTGYTF. The rearrangement joins TRBV5-6 to TRBJ1-2, with D hard to call. The germline V and J ends were trimmed by 5 bases and 7 bases, with 9 bases remaining between them. CDR1 is SGHDT, CDR2 YYEEEE, per germline. The CDR3 has 11 residues.

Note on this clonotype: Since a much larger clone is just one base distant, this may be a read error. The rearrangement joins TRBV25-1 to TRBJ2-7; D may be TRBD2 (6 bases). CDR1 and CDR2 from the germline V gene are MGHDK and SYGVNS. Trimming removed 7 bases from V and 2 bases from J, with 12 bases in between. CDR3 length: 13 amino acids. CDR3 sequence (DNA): TGTGCCAGCATGTCGGCGGGGACCTACGAGCAGTACTTC. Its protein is CASMSAGTYEQYF.